A selection of T cell receptor beta chains follows, all from one sample in a study of blood T cell repertoires in COVID-19. The method was immunoSEQ multiplex PCR; TCRdb's version includes in-frame clones alone and lacks a portion of them. The sample lists over 250,000 clones; 70% to 90% were seen once. Material for sequencing was PBMCs or T cells enriched from blood (not recorded which). The receptors were gathered from a woman aged 25 to 39 who had recovered from COVID-19. CDR3s include the opening cysteine and the closing phenylalanine or tryptophan. The D gene is left open where the match is weak. Not every row has a clone size; where given, it reads once, few, many or a size class.

d_call	clone_size	v_call	j_call	cdr3_aa	cdr3_nt
TRBD2	-	TRBV24-1	TRBJ2-1	CATSDRTSGRAWNEQFF	TGTGCCACCAGTGACCGGACTAGCGGGAGGGCCTGGAATGAGCAGTTCTTC
TRBD1	-	TRBV19	TRBJ2-2	CASSSTGGVWLGELFF	TGTGCCAGTAGTAGCACAGGGGGCGTTTGGCTTGGGGAGCTGTTTTTT
TRBD1	-	TRBV15	TRBJ1-6	CATSRGIGTADNSPLHF	TGTGCCACCAGCAGGGGCATAGGGACAGCAGATAATTCACCCCTCCACTTT
TRBD1	-	TRBV9	TRBJ1-1	CASSEGGQGMAEAFF	TGTGCCAGCAGTGAAGGGGGACAGGGTATGGCTGAAGCTTTCTTT
-	few	TRBV5-1	TRBJ1-2	CASSPVPVYGYTF	TGCGCCAGCAGCCCGGTCCCCGTCTATGGCTACACCTTC
TRBD1	-	TRBV27	TRBJ2-1	CATKQGYHEQFF	TGTGCCACCAAACAGGGGTACCATGAGCAGTTCTTC
TRBD2	-	TRBV6-2/TRBV6-3	TRBJ2-3	CASSTPSGGATYTQYF	TGTGCCAGCAGTACGCCTAGCGGGGGGGCCACTTATACGCAGTATTTT
-	-	TRBV3-1/TRBV3-2	TRBJ2-1	CASESPGNEQFF	TGTGCCAGCGAGAGCCCGGGGAATGAGCAGTTCTTC
TRBD1	-	TRBV18	TRBJ2-5	CASSRTGEETQYF	TGTGCCAGCTCACGTACAGGGGAAGAGACCCAGTACTTC
-	few	TRBV7-3	TRBJ2-7	CASSSSTGHEQYF	TGTGCCAGCAGCTCGAGTACAGGGCACGAGCAGTACTTC
TRBD1	-	TRBV5-1	TRBJ2-7	CASSLLSGQVYEQYF	TGCGCCAGCAGCTTGTTGTCGGGACAGGTCTACGAGCAGTACTTC
-	-	TRBV28	TRBJ1-6	CASSLSLRGSPLHF	TGTGCCAGCAGTTTGTCTTTGCGAGGGTCACCCCTCCACTTT
-	once	TRBV6-1	TRBJ1-4	CASSGAWGERRFNILQKLFF	TGTGCCAGCAGTGGGGCCTGGGGGGAGAGACGGTTCAACATTCTCCAAAAACTGTTTTTT
-	-	TRBV11-2	TRBJ2-2	CASSLRGTGELFF	TGTGCCAGCAGCTTACGAGGCACCGGGGAGCTGTTTTTT
TRBD1	once	TRBV6-5	TRBJ1-6	CASRLTGGRNSPLHF	TGTGCCAGCAGACTTACAGGGGGCAGGAATTCACCCCTCCACTTT
-	-	TRBV7-3	TRBJ2-2	CASSLIGLAINTGELFF	TGTGCCAGCAGCTTAATCGGCCTAGCGATAAACACCGGGGAGCTGTTTTTT
-	-	TRBV14	TRBJ2-7	CASSQAALGGEQYF	TGTGCCAGCAGCCAAGCGGCCTTGGGGGGCGAGCAGTACTTC
-	-	TRBV15	TRBJ2-1	CATSNYGYAPGKFF	TGTGCCACCAGCAACTATGGGTACGCTCCGGGGAAGTTCTTC
TRBD2	-	TRBV27	TRBJ2-7	CASSLFLAAGDYEQYF	TGTGCCAGCAGTTTATTTCTTGCAGCGGGAGATTACGAGCAGTACTTC
-	-	TRBV3-1/TRBV3-2	TRBJ2-7	CASSRQGFGSVYEQYF	TGTGCCAGCAGCCGACAAGGGTTCGGGAGTGTCTACGAGCAGTACTTC
TRBD1	once	TRBV7-3	TRBJ1-2	CASSLQHQGDYGYTF	TGTGCCAGCAGCTTACAACACCAGGGGGACTATGGCTACACCTTC
-	-	TRBV6-6	TRBJ1-2	CASSYSTPGHGYTF	TGTGCCAGCAGTTACTCGACGCCAGGGCATGGCTACACCTTC
-	-	TRBV16	TRBJ2-7	CASSRARGGSLYEQYF	TGTGCCAGCAGCCGGGCCCGGGGTGGGTCCTTATACGAGCAGTACTTC
-	-	TRBV11-2	TRBJ2-2	CASSLSPGAGELFF	TGTGCCAGCAGCTTAAGCCCGGGGGCCGGGGAGCTGTTTTTT
TRBD1	-	TRBV4-1	TRBJ1-1	CASSHPGQGNTEAFF	TGCGCCAGCAGCCACCCGGGACAGGGGAACACTGAAGCTTTCTTT
-	-	TRBV19	TRBJ2-3	CASSIEARSTDTQYF	TGTGCCAGTAGTATCGAGGCGCGTTCCACAGATACGCAGTATTTT
TRBD2	-	TRBV5-6	TRBJ2-3	CASSATLAGNYTDTQYF	TGTGCCAGCAGCGCCACCCTAGCGGGCAACTACACAGATACGCAGTATTTT
-	-	TRBV2	TRBJ2-4	CASEGRQKNIQYF	TGTGCCAGCGAAGGGCGACAGAAAAACATTCAGTACTTC
TRBD2	-	TRBV7-8	TRBJ2-2	CASSLRDGTSGTGELFF	TGTGCCAGCAGCTTAAGGGATGGGACTAGTGGGACCGGGGAGCTGTTTTTT